A single TCR beta chain is shown here with its context. This entry belongs to a study of blood T cell repertoires in COVID-19. Study details: The United States, Italy and Spain supplied acute and convalescent COVID-19 samples. T cells, B-cell-depleted T cells, or PBMCs provided the cDNA or gDNA that served as material.

The CDR3 length is 17 residues. J gave up 2 bases and V 1 base, and 10 bases lay outside the gene matches. In germline, CDR1 is SGHDN, CDR2 FVKESK. Authors' methods: Counts of nucleated cells, estimated from reference gene primer amplification, were obtained. Profiled with immunoSEQ multiplex PCR; TCRdb holds only in-frame clones, not every one. V and J calls and clone size are as listed in that table; D and trimming were resolved from the DNA. Found here are about 220,000 clones, about 80% of them singletons; the top ten hold roughly 2.3%. The sequence was collected from a woman aged 60 to 75 with acute or convalescent COVID-19. The sequencing sample was made of peripheral blood. The chain is built from TRBV14 and TRBJ1-2, with 7 bases lining up with TRBD1. CDR3 region: CASSQVGTAQTNYGYTF. The CDR3 region has the DNA TGTGCCAGCAGCCAAGTCGGGACAGCCCAGACGAACTATGGCTACACCTTC.